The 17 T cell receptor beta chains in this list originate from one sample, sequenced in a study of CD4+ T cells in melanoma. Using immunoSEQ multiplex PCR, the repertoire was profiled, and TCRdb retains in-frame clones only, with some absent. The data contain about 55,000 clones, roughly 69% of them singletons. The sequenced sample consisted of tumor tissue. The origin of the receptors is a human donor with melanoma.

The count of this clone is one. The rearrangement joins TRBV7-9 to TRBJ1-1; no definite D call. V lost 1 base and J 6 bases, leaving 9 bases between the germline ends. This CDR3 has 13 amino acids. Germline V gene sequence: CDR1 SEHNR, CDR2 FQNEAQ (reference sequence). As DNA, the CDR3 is TGTGCCAGCAGCTTAGAAATAGGACCTGAAGCTTTCTTT. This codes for CASSLEIGPEAFF. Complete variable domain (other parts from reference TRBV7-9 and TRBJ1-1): DTGVSQNPRHKITKRGQNVTFRCDPISEHNRLYWYRQTLGQGPEFLTYFQNEAQLEKSRLLSDRFSAERPKGSFSTLEIQRTEQGDSAMYLCASSLEIGPEAFFGQGTRLTVV.

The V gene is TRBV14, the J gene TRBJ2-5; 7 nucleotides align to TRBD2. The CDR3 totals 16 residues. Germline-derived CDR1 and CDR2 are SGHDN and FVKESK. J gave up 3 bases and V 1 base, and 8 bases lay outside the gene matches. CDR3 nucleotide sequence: TGTGCCAGCAGCCAAGTCGAGCGGGGCCCGAAAGAGACCCAGTACTTC. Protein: CASSQVERGPKETQYF.

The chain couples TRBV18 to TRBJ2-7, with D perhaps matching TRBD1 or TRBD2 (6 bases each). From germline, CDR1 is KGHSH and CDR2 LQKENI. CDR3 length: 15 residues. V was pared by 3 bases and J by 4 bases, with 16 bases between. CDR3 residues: CASSPRGQGKYEQYF. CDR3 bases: TGTGCCAGCTCACCCCGGGGGCAGGGGAAGTACGAGCAGTACTTC.

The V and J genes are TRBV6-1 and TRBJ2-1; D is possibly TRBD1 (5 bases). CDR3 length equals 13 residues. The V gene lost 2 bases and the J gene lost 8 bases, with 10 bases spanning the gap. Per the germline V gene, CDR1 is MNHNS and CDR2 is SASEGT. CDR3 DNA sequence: TGTGCCAGCAGTGAACAGGGTTTGGATGAGCAGTTCTTC. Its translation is CASSEQGLDEQFF.

CDR3 in DNA: TGTGCCAGCAGCTACCCGGGGGATAACTATGGCTACACCTTC. Encoded protein: CASSYPGDNYGYTF. The J gene is TRBJ1-2, the V gene TRBV6-6, with D possibly TRBD1 on 5 matching bases. The CDR3 runs 14 residues. Deletions cut 6 bases from V and 1 base from J, with 12 bases between. Germline assignment: CDR1 MNHNY and CDR2 SVGAGI (reference sequence).

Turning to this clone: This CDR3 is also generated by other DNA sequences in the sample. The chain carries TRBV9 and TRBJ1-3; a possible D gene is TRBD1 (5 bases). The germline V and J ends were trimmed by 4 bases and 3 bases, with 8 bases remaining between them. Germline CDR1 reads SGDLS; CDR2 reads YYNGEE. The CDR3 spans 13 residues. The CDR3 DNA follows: TGTGCCAGCAGCCCCCAGGGTGGAAACACCATATATTTT. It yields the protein CASSPQGGNTIYF.

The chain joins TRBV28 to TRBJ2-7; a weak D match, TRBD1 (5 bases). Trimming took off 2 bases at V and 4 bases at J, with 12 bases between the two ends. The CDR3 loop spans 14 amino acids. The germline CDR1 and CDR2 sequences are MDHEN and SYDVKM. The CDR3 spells CASSLRGFRYEQYF. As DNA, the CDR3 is TGTGCCAGCAGTTTAAGGGGTTTTCGATACGAGCAGTACTTC.

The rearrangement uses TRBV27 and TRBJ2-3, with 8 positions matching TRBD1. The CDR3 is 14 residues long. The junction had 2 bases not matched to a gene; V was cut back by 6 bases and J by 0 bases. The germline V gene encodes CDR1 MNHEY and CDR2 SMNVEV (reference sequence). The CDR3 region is CASSDRGSTDTQYF. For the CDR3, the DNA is TGTGCCAGCAGCGACAGGGGTAGCACAGATACGCAGTATTTT.

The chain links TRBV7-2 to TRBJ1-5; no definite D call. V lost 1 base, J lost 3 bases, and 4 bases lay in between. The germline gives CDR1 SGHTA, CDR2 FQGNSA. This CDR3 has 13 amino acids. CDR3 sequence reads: CASSLVSNQPQHF. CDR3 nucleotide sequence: TGTGCCAGCAGCTTAGTGTCCAATCAGCCCCAGCATTTT.

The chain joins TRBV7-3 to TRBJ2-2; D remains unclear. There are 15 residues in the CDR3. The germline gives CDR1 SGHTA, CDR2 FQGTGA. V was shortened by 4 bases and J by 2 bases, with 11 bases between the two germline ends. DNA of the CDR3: TGTGCCAGCAGCTCCTCACCTTCCAACACCGGGGAGCTGTTTTTT. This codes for CASSSSPSNTGELFF. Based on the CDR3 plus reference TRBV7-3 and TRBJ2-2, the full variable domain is GAGVSQTPSNKVTEKGKYVELRCDPISGHTALYWYRQSLGQGPEFLIYFQGTGAADDSGLPNDRFFAVRPEGSVSTLKIQRTERGDSAVYLCASSSSPSNTGELFFGEGSRLTVL.

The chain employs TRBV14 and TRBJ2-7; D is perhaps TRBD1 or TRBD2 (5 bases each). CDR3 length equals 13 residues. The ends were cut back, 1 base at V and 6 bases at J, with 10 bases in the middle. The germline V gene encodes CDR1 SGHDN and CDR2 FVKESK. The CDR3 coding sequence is TGTGCCAGCAGCCAAGTTGAGGGGCTCGAGCAGTACTTC. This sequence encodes CASSQVEGLEQYF.

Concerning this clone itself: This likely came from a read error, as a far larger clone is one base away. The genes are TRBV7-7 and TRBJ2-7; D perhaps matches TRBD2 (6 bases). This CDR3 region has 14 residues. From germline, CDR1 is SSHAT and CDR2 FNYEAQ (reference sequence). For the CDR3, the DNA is TGTGCTAGCAGCTTAGAGGAGGGCTCCTACGAGCAGTACTTC. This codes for CASSLEEGSYEQYF.

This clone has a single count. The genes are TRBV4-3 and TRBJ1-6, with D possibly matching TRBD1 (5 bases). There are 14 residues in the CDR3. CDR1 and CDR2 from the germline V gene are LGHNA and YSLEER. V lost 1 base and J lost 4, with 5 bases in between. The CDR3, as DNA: TGCGCCAGCAGCCAAGGACAGTATAATTCACCCCTCCACTTT. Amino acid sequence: CASSQGQYNSPLHF.

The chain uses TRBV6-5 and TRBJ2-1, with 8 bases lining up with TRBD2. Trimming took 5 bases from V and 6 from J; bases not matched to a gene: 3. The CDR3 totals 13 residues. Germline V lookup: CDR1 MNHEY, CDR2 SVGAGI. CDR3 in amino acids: CASSAGGGNEQFF. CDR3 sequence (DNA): TGTGCCAGCAGTGCGGGGGGAGGCAATGAGCAGTTCTTC.

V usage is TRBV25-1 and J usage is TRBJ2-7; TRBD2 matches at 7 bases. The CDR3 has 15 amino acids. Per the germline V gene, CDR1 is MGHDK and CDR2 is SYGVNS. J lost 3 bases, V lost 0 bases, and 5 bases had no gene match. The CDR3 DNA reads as TGTGCCAGCAGTGAATATAAGCGGGGCAGCTACGAGCAGTACTTC. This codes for CASSEYKRGSYEQYF.

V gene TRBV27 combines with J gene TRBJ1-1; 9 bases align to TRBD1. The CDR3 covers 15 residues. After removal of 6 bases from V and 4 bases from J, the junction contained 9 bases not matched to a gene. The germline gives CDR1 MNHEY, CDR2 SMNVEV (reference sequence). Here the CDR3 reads CASSPWGQGSTEAFF. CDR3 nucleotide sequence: TGTGCCAGCAGCCCCTGGGGACAGGGATCCACTGAAGCTTTCTTT.

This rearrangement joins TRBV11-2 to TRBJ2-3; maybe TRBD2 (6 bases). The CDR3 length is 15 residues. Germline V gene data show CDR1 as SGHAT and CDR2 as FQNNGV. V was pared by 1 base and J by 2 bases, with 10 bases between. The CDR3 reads CASSLGGLNTDTQYF. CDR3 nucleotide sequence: TGTGCCAGCAGCTTAGGGGGACTCAACACAGATACGCAGTATTTT. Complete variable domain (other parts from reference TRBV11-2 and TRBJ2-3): EAGVAQSPRYKIIEKRQSVAFWCNPISGHATLYWYQQILGQGPKLLIQFQNNGVVDDSQLPKDRFSAERLKGVDSTLKIQPAKLEDSAVYLCASSLGGLNTDTQYFGPGTRLTVL.